The entry below gives a single TCR beta chain sequence along with its context. Between the trimmed V and J ends, which lost 4 bases and 0 bases, there was a span of 13 bases. The CDR3 is 16 residues long. CDR1 and CDR2 (germline): MNHEY, SMNVEV (reference sequence). The record originates from a study of shared clonotypes between healthy human individuals. Study details: CD8 memory received one plate per donor, CD8 naive two, CD4 memory three and CD4 naive three.

Generated by immunoSEQ multiplex PCR, the TCRdb table keeps only in-frame clones and is missing some. The data show 2 million to 2.5 million clones, more than 80% seen once. The chain employs TRBV27 and TRBJ1-5, with D maybe TRBD1 (6 bases). The TCR comes from a man aged 18 to 30 in good health. Some clones in this sample may be carry-over from other donors' samples. The sample consisted of naive CD4+ T cells from PBMCs. Regarding subset: CD45RA+ positively selected. DNA for the CDR3: TGTGCCAGCAGTTCCAGGGGAGTGTATAGCAATCAGCCCCAGCATTTT. This translates into CASSSRGVYSNQPQHF.